The source of this T cell receptor (beta chain) is a study of shared clonotypes between healthy human individuals. General observations from the study: Researchers found naive subsets generally carried larger estimated richness than memory subsets. Sharing across four donors was highest in naive CD4 (roughly 5%) and lowest in memory CD8 (roughly 0.4%). It was the non-shared clonotypes that had lower generation probabilities than clonotypes shared by all four donors.

Naive CD8 cells lacked CD45RO and underwent positive selection for CCR7, leaving out terminally differentiated effector memory CD45RA+ cells. Donors were healthy HIV-negative adults without recent acute infections or vaccinations. CDR3 size: 14 residues. Germline V gene data show CDR1 as MNHEY and CDR2 as SMNVEV (reference sequence). Trimming pared 10 bases from V and 2 bases from J, leaving 16 bases between. Concerning this clone itself: The target antigen is unknown.

TCRdb keeps only in-frame clones here, not all; method: immunoSEQ multiplex PCR. The data hold around 1.9 million clones, with roughly 91% observed a single time. The chain carries TRBV27 and TRBJ2-3; the D gene is possibly TRBD2 (5 bases). Sequenced input: naive CD8+ T cells from PBMCs. The sequence was obtained from a young man in good health. Some clones in this sample may be carry-over from other donors' samples. The CDR3 is CATREGAFTDTQYF. The CDR3 DNA follows: TGTGCCACCCGGGAAGGAGCTTTCACAGATACGCAGTATTTT.